These T cell receptor beta chains were read from a single sample in a study of CD8+ T cells in alopecia areata. Profiled with immunoSEQ multiplex PCR; TCRdb holds only in-frame clones, not every one. The table includes tens of thousands of clones, about two thirds detected once. Sequencing was performed on CD8+ T cells sorted from blood, taken at week 44, from a patient treated with tofacitinib. These TCRs come from a human donor with alopecia areata. CDR3s include the opening cysteine and the closing phenylalanine or tryptophan. Fields, in order: D gene, clone size, J gene, V gene, CDR3 DNA, CDR3 protein. The D gene is left open where the match is weak. Rows may omit the clone size; those that give it use once, few, many or a size class.

d_call: TRBD2; clone_size: .; j_call: TRBJ2-2; v_call: TRBV6-1; cdr3_nt: TGTGCCAGCAGTGCCGGGGGGGAGTCTGGGGAGCTGTTTTTT; cdr3_aa: CASSAGGESGELFF
d_call: TRBD1; clone_size: .; j_call: TRBJ2-1; v_call: TRBV27; cdr3_nt: TGTGCCAGCAGTTACCGCGGACAGGGGGCAGAGAATGAGCAGTTCTTC; cdr3_aa: CASSYRGQGAENEQFF
d_call: TRBD1; clone_size: few; j_call: TRBJ2-1; v_call: TRBV6-1; cdr3_nt: TGTGCCAGCAGTGAAGACCGGACAGGGCCGTTCTTC; cdr3_aa: CASSEDRTGPFF
d_call: .; clone_size: few; j_call: TRBJ2-7; v_call: TRBV7-2; cdr3_nt: TGTGCCAGCAGCCCGATGGGCTATAACGAGCAGTACTTC; cdr3_aa: CASSPMGYNEQYF
d_call: .; clone_size: .; j_call: TRBJ1-1; v_call: TRBV9; cdr3_nt: TGTGCCAGCAGCGTAGGCAGGTCGAACACTGAAGCTTTCTTT; cdr3_aa: CASSVGRSNTEAFF
d_call: .; clone_size: few; j_call: TRBJ2-3; v_call: TRBV18; cdr3_nt: TGTGCCAGCTCACTCACCCGCAGCTCAGATACGCAGTATTTT; cdr3_aa: CASSLTRSSDTQYF
d_call: TRBD2; clone_size: .; j_call: TRBJ2-3; v_call: TRBV7-2; cdr3_nt: TGTGCCAGCAGCCTAGGGACTACAATCACAGATACGCAGTATTTT; cdr3_aa: CASSLGTTITDTQYF
d_call: .; clone_size: once; j_call: TRBJ2-3; v_call: TRBV28; cdr3_nt: TGTGCCAGCAGTTTAACGGGGACCACAGATACGCAGTATTTT; cdr3_aa: CASSLTGTTDTQYF
d_call: TRBD2; clone_size: once; j_call: TRBJ2-7; v_call: TRBV5-4; cdr3_nt: TGTGCCAGCAGCTCGGAAACGGGGGGACTCTACGAGCAGTACTTC; cdr3_aa: CASSSETGGLYEQYF
d_call: TRBD1; clone_size: .; j_call: TRBJ2-7; v_call: TRBV19; cdr3_nt: TGTGCCAGTAGTCCCGGGACAGGGGGCTCCGAGCAGTACTTC; cdr3_aa: CASSPGTGGSEQYF
d_call: TRBD2; clone_size: .; j_call: TRBJ2-1; v_call: TRBV6-1; cdr3_nt: TGTGCCAGCAGTGAAGGGGTAGCGGGGGAATTTAATTCACAGTTCTTC; cdr3_aa: CASSEGVAGEFNSQFF
d_call: .; clone_size: .; j_call: TRBJ2-1; v_call: TRBV4-1; cdr3_nt: TGCGCCAGCAGCCGTGGAGCGGATGAGCAGTTCTTC; cdr3_aa: CASSRGADEQFF
d_call: .; clone_size: .; j_call: TRBJ2-3; v_call: TRBV2; cdr3_nt: TGTGCCAGTACCTCGAGAGGGAGCACAGATACGCAGTATTTT; cdr3_aa: CASTSRGSTDTQYF
d_call: .; clone_size: .; j_call: TRBJ2-5; v_call: TRBV6-5; cdr3_nt: TGTGCCAGCAACAAGGACAGCGATACACAAGAGACCCAGTACTTC; cdr3_aa: CASNKDSDTQETQYF
d_call: .; clone_size: few; j_call: TRBJ1-2; v_call: TRBV7-2; cdr3_nt: TGTGCCAGCAGCTTTTTGTTGGCGGAAGATGGCTACACCTTC; cdr3_aa: CASSFLLAEDGYTF
d_call: .; clone_size: .; j_call: TRBJ2-7; v_call: TRBV18; cdr3_nt: TGTGCCAGCTCACCTAGTGATTCCTACGAGCAGTACTTC; cdr3_aa: CASSPSDSYEQYF
d_call: .; clone_size: .; j_call: TRBJ2-5; v_call: TRBV19; cdr3_nt: TGTGCCAGTAGACGGGACCGGGACCAAGAGACCCAGTACTTC; cdr3_aa: CASRRDRDQETQYF
d_call: TRBD1; clone_size: .; j_call: TRBJ1-2; v_call: TRBV7-9; cdr3_nt: TGTGCCAGCAGCTTAGCGACAGGGGGCTTGAGCGGCTACACCTTC; cdr3_aa: CASSLATGGLSGYTF
d_call: TRBD1; clone_size: few; j_call: TRBJ2-6; v_call: TRBV5-4; cdr3_nt: TGTGCCAGCAGCGTCCCCCGGACAGGGTTCTCTGGGGCCAACGTCCTGACTTTC; cdr3_aa: CASSVPRTGFSGANVLTF
d_call: TRBD1; clone_size: .; j_call: TRBJ2-5; v_call: TRBV6-5; cdr3_nt: TGTGCCAGCAGTGCCAGACAGGGTCAAGAGACCCAGTACTTC; cdr3_aa: CASSARQGQETQYF
d_call: .; clone_size: .; j_call: TRBJ1-1; v_call: TRBV30; cdr3_nt: TGTGCCTGGGGCCCCTCCACTGAAGCTTTCTTT; cdr3_aa: CAWGPSTEAFF
d_call: .; clone_size: .; j_call: TRBJ1-1; v_call: TRBV11-2; cdr3_nt: TGTGCCAGCAGCTTAAATCTAGGGGTCACTGAAGCTTTCTTT; cdr3_aa: CASSLNLGVTEAFF
d_call: .; clone_size: .; j_call: TRBJ2-3; v_call: TRBV12-5; cdr3_nt: TGTGCTAGTGGCCCAGATACGCAGTATTTT; cdr3_aa: CASGPDTQYF
d_call: .; clone_size: .; j_call: TRBJ1-1; v_call: TRBV29-1; cdr3_nt: TGCAGCGCGACCTACCCAGGGGACACTGAAGCTTTCTTT; cdr3_aa: CSATYPGDTEAFF
d_call: TRBD2; clone_size: few; j_call: TRBJ2-5; v_call: TRBV7-3; cdr3_nt: TGTGCCAGCAGCTTGAGCGGGGGCAGAAAGACCCAGTACTTC; cdr3_aa: CASSLSGGRKTQYF
d_call: .; clone_size: .; j_call: TRBJ1-2; v_call: TRBV9; cdr3_nt: TGTGCCAGCAGTGAACCCCGGGACATATCGAACTATGGCTACACCTTC; cdr3_aa: CASSEPRDISNYGYTF